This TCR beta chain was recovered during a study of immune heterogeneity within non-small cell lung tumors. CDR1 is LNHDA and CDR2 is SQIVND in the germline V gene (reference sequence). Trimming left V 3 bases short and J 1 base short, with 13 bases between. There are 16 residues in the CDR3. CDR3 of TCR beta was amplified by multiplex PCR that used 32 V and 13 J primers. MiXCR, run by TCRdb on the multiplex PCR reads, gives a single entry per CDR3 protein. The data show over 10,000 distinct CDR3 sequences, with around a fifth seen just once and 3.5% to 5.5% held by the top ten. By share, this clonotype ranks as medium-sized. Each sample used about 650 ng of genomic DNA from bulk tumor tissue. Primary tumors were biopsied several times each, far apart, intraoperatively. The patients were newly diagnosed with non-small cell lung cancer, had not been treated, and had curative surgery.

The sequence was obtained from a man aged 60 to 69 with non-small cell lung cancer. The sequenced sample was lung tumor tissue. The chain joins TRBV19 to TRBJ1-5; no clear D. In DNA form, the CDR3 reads TGTGCCAGTAGTATTGGGCCGGGTTCGAGCAATCAGCCCCAGCATTTT. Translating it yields CASSIGPGSSNQPQHF.